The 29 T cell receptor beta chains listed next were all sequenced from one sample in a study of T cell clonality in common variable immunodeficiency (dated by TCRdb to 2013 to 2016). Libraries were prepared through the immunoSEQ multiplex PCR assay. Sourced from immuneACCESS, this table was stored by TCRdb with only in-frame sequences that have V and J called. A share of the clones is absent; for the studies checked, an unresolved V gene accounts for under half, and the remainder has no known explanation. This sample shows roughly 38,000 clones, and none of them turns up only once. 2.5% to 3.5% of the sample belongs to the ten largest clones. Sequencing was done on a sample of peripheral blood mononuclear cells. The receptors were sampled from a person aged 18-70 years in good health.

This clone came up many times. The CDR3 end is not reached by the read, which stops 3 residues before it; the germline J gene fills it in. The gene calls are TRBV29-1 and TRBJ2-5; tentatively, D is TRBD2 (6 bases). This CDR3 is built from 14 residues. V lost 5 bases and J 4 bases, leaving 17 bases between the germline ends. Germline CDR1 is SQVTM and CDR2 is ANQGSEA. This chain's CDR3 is CSVSATRGGETQYF. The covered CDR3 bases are TGCAGCGTTTCCGCGACTAGAGGTGGAGAGACC.

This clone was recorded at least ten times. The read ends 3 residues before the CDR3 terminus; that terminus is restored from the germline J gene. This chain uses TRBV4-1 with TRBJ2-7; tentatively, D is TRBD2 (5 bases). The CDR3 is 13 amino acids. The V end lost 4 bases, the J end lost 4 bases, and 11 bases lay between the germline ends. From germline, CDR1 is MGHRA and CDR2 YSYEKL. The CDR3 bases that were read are TGCGCCAGCAGCCGCCCCGGGGAATACGAG. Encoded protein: CASSRPGEYE. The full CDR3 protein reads CASSRPGEYEQYF.

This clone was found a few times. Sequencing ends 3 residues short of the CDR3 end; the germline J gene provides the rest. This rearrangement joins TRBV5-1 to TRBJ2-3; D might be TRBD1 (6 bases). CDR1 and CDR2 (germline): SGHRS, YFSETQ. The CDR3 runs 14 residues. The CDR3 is CASSPDRPGEAQYF. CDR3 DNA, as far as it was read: TGCGCCAGCAGCCCGGACAGACCCGGCGAGGCG.

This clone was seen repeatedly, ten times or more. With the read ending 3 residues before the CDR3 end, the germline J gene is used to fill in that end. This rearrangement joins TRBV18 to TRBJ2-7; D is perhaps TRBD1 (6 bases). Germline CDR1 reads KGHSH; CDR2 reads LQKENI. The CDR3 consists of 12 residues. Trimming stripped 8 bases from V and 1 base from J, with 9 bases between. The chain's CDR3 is CASADSSYEQYF. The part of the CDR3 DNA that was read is TGTGCCAGCGCGGACAGTTCCTACGAG. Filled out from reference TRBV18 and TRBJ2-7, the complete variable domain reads NAGVMQNPRHLVRRRGQEARLRCSPMKGHSHVYWYRQLPEEGLKFMVYLQKENIIDESGMPKERFSAEFPKEGPSILRIQQVVRGDSAAYFCASADSSYEQYFGPGTRLTVT.

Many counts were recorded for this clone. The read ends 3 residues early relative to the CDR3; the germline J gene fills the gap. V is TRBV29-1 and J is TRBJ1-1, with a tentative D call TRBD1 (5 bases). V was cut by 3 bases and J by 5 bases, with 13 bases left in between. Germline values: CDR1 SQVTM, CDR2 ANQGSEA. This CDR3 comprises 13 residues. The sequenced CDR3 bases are TGCAGCGTTGATCGTCAGGGTTGGACTGAA. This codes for CSVDRQGWTE. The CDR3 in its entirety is CSVDRQGWTEAFF.

CDR3 region: CASSWMTGKQETAFF. CDR3 DNA, as far as it was read: TGTGCCAGCAGCTGGATGACAGGGAAACAAGAGACA. The rearrangement links TRBV7-9 to TRBJ1-1; 7 bases line up with TRBD1. From the germline J gene comes the end of the CDR3, since the read stops 3 residues before it. From germline, CDR1 is SEHNR and CDR2 FQNEAQ (reference sequence). The CDR3 is made up of 15 amino acids.

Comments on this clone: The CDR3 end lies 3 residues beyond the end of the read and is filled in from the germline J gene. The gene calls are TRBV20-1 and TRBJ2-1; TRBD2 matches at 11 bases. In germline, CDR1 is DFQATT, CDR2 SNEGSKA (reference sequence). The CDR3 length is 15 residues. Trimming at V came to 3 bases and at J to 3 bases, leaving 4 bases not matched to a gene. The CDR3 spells CSASPLAGGYNEQFF. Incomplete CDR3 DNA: TGCAGTGCTAGTCCCCTAGCGGGAGGCTACAATGAG.

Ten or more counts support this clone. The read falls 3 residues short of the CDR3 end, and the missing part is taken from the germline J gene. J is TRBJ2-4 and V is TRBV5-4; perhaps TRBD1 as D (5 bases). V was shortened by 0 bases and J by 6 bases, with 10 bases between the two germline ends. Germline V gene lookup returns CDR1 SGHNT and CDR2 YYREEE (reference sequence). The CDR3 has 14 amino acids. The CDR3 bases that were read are TGTGCCAGCAGCTTGGAACAGGCAAGAAACATT. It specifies CASSLEQARNI. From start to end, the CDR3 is CASSLEQARNIQYF.

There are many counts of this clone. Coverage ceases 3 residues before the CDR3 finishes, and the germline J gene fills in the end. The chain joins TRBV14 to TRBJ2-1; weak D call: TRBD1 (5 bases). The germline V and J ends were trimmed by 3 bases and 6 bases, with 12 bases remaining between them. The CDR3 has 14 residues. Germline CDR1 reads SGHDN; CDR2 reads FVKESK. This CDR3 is CASSQAGQINEQFF. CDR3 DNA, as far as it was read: TGTGCCAGCAGCCAGGCCGGACAAATCAATGAG.

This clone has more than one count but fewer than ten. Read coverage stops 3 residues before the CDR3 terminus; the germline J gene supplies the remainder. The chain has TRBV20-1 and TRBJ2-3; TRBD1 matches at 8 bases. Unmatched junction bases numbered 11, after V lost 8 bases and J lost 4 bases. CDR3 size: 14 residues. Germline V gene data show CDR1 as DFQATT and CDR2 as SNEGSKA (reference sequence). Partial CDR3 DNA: TGCAGTCCTGCACAGGGGGGAGTCGCAGATACG. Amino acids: CSPAQGGVADT. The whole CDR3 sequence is CSPAQGGVADTQYF.

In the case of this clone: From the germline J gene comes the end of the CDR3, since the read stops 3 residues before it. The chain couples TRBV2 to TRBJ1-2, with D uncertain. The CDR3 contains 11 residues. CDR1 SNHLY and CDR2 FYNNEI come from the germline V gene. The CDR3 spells CASTRNNDYTF. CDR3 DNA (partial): TGTGCCAGCACCCGAAACAATGAC. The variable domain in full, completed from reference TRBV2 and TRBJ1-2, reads EPEVTQTPSHQVTQMGQEVILRCVPISNHLYFYWYRQILGQKVEFLVSFYNNEISEKSEIFDDQFSVERPDGSNFTLKIRSTKLEDSAMYFCASTRNNDYTFGSGTRLTVV.

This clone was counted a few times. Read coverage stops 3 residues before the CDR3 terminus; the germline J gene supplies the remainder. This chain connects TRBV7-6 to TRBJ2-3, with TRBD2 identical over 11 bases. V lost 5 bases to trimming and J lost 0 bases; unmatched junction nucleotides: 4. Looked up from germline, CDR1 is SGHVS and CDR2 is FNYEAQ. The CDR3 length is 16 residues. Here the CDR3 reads CASSLRTSGSTDTQYF. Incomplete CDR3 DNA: TGTGCCAGCAGCCTACGGACTAGCGGGAGCACAGATACG.

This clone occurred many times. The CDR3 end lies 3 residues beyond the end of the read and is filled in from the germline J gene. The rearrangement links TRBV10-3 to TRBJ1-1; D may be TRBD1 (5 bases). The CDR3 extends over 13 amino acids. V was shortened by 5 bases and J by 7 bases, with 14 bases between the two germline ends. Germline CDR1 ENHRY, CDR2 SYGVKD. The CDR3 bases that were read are TGTGCCATCAGTTCAGGGTCCCAGATTGAA. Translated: CAISSGSQIE. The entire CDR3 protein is CAISSGSQIEAFF.

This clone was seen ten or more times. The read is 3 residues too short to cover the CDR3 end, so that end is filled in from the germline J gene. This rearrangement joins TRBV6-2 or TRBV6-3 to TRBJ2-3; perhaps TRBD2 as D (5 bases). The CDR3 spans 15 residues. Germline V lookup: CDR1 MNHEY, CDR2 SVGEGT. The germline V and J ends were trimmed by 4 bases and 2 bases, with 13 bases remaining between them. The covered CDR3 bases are TGTGCCAGCAGTTTTGCGGGCCAGCCCACAGATACG. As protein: CASSFAGQPTDT. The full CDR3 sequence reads CASSFAGQPTDTQYF.

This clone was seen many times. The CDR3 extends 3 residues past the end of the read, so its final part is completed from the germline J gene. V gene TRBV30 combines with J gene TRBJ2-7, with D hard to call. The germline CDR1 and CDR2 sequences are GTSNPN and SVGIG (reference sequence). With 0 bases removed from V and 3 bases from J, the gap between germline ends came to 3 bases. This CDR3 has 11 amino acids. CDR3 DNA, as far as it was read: TGTGCCTGGAGTGTACTCTACGAG. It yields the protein CAWSVLYE. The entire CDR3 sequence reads CAWSVLYEQYF.

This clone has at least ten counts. The CDR3 spells CSNPMAQYF. The CDR3 DNA, read in part, is TGCAGTAACCCTATGGCG. This chain joins TRBV20-1 and TRBJ2-3, with D unresolved. The observed sequence ends 3 residues before the CDR3 terminus, with the missing tail filled in from the germline J gene. This CDR3 has 9 amino acids. The V gene's germline CDR1 is DFQATT and CDR2 SNEGSKA (reference sequence).

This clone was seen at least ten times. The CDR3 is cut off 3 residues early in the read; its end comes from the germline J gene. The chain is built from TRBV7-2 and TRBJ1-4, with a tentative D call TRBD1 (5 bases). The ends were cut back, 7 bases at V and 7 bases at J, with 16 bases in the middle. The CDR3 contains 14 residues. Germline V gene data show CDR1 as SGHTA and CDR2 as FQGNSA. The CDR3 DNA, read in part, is TGTGCCAGCACCTCCGGGACTGGTGGTGAAAAA. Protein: CASTSGTGGEK. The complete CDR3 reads CASTSGTGGEKLFF.

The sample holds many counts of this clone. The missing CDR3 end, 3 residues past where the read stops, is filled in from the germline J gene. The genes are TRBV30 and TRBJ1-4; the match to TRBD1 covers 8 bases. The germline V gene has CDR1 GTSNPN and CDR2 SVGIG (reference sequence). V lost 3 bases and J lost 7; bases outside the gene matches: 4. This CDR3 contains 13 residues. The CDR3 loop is CAWRGDRFEKLFF. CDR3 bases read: TGTGCCTGGAGGGGGGACAGGTTTGAAAAA.

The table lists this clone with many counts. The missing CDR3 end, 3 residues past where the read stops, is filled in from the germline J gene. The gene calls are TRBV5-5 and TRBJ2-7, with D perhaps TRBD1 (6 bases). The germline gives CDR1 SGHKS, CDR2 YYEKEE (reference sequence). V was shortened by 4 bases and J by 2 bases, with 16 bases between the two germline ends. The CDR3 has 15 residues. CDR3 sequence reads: CASSPSRQGTYEQYF. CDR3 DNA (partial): TGTGCCAGCAGCCCCAGTAGGCAGGGGACCTACGAG.

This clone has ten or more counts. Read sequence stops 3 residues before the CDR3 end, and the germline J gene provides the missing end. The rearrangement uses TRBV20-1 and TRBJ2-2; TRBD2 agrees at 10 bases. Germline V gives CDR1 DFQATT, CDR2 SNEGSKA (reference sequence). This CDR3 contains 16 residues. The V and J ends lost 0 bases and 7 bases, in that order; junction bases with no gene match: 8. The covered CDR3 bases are TGCAGTGCTAGAGACATTCTAGCGGGAGTTGACGGGGAG. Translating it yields CSARDILAGVDGE. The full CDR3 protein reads CSARDILAGVDGELFF.

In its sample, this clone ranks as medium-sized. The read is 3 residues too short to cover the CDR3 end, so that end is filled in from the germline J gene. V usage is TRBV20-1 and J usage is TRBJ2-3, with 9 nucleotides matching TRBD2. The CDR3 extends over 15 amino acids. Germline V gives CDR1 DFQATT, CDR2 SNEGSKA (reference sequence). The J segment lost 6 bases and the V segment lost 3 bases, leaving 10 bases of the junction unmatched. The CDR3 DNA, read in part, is TGCAGTGCTAGGATCCTAGCGGGAAATGTGGATACG. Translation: CSARILAGNVDT. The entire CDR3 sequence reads CSARILAGNVDTQYF.

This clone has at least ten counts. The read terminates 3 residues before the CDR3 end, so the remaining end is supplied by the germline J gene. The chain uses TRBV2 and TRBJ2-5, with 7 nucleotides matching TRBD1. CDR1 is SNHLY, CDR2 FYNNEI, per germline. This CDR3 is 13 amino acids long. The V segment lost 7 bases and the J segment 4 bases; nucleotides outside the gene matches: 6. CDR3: CASTRQGGETQYF. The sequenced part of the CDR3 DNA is TGTGCCAGCACTCGACAGGGTGGAGAGACC.

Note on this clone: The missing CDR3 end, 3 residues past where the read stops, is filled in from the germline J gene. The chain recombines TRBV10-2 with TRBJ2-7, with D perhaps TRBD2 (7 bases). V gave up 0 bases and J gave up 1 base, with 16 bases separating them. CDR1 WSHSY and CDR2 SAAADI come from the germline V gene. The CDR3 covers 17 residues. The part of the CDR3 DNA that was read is TGCGCCAGCAGTGAGTCCCTAGGGGGGGTAGAATCCTACGAG. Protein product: CASSESLGGVESYE. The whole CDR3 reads CASSESLGGVESYEQYF.

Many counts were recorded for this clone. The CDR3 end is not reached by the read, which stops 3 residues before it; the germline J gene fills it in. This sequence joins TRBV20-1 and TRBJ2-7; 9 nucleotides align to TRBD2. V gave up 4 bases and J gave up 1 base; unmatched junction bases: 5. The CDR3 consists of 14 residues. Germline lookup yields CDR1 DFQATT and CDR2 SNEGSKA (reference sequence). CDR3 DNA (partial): TGCAGTGCTAAACGACTAGCGGATTCCTACGAG. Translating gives CSAKRLADSYE. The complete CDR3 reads CSAKRLADSYEQYF.

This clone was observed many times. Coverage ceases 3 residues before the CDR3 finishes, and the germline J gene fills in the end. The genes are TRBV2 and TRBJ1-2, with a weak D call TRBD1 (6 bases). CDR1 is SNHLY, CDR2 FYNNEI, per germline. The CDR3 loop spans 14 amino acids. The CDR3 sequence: CASSGSGGARGYTF. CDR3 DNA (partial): TGTGCCAGCAGTGGATCGGGGGGCGCGAGAGGC.

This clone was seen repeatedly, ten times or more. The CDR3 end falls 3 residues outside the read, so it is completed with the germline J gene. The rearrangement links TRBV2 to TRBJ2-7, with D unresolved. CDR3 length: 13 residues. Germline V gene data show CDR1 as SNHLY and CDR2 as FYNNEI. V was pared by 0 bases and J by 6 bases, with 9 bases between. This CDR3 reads CASSEARRVEQYF. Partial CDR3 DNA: TGTGCCAGCAGTGAAGCGCGCCGAGTCGAG.

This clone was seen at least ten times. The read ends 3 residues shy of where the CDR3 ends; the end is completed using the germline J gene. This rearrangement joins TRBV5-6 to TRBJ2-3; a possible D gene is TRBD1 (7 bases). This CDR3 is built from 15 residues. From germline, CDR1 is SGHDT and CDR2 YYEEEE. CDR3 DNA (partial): TGTGCCAGCAGCCCCGGGGGACAGAACCAAGAGACG. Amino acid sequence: CASSPGGQNQET. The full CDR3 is CASSPGGQNQETQYF.

CDR3 region: CASSPGGKSTDTYTF. The sequenced part of the CDR3 DNA is TGTGCCAGCTCACCGGGCGGGAAGAGCACAGATACC. The chain has TRBV18 and TRBJ1-2, with D unresolved. The sequence runs out 3 residues before the end of the CDR3; the remainder is reconstructed from the germline J gene. CDR1 is KGHSH, CDR2 LQKENI, per germline. This CDR3 has 15 amino acids.

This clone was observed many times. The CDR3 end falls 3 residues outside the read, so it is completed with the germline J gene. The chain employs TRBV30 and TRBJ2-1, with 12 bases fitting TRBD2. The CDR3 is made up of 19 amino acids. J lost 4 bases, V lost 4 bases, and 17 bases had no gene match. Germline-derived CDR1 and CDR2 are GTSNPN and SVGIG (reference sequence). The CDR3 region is CAWNSRRGGTSGRYNEQFF. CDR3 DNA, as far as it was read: TGTGCCTGGAATTCGCGTAGGGGGGGCACTAGCGGGAGGTACAATGAG.